The 14 T cell receptor beta chains listed next were all sequenced from one sample in a study of blood T cell repertoires in COVID-19. Sequencing was performed with immunoSEQ multiplex PCR; in TCRdb, only in-frame clones are kept and a portion is missing. The table records 90,000 or so clones, about 91% of them present only once. The sequencing sample was made of peripheral blood. All receptors come from a man aged 60 to 75 with acute or convalescent COVID-19.

In its sample, this clone was seen once. The chain has TRBV5-1 and TRBJ2-5; D is possibly TRBD2 (6 bases). V lost 4 bases and J lost 0, with 13 bases in between. CDR3 length equals 15 residues. Germline V CDR1 and CDR2: SGHRS, YFSETQ. The CDR3 loop is CASSPLAGYQETQYF. The CDR3 DNA sequence: TGCGCCAGCAGCCCTCTGGCGGGATACCAAGAGACCCAGTACTTC.

V gene TRBV30 combines with J gene TRBJ1-1, with unresolved D. Trimming left V 6 bases short and J 7 bases short, with 15 bases between. This CDR3 comprises 12 residues. Germline CDR1 is GTSNPN and CDR2 is SVGIG (reference sequence). CDR3: CACSTAGFEAFF. The CDR3 DNA reads as TGTGCCTGTTCTACGGCGGGCTTTGAAGCTTTCTTT.

The rearrangement joins TRBV6-5 to TRBJ1-5, with D possibly TRBD1 on 5 matching bases. In germline, CDR1 is MNHEY, CDR2 SVGAGI. The CDR3 is made up of 15 amino acids. V gave up 5 bases and J gave up 0 bases, with 11 bases separating them. CDR3 region: CASSRGTYSNQPQHF. DNA for the CDR3: TGTGCCAGCAGTAGAGGGACTTATAGCAATCAGCCCCAGCATTTT.

This chain joins TRBV24-1 and TRBJ2-2; D unresolved. Germline CDR1 is KGHDR and CDR2 is SFDVKD. The CDR3 extends over 14 amino acids. V lost 4 bases and J 6 bases, leaving 11 bases between the germline ends. The CDR3 DNA is TGTGCCACCAGTGAACCAGGATTTGCCGGGGAGCTGTTTTTT. Protein sequence: CATSEPGFAGELFF.

The chain uses TRBV24-1 and TRBJ1-5, with TRBD1 matching 7 bases. V shed 12 bases and J 3 bases; nucleotides not matched to a gene: 7. CDR1 is KGHDR, CDR2 SFDVKD, per germline. There are 13 residues in the CDR3. CDR3 protein: CAAQGTINQPQHF. CDR3 sequence (DNA): TGTGCCGCACAGGGGACGATCAATCAGCCCCAGCATTTT.

The chain couples TRBV5-1 to TRBJ2-7; maybe TRBD2 (6 bases). V dropped 3 bases and J dropped 3 bases, with 13 bases sitting between them. This CDR3 has 14 amino acids. Germline V lookup: CDR1 SGHRS, CDR2 YFSETQ. DNA of the CDR3: TGCGCCAGCAGCTCCTCCGGGAGAAACTACGAGCAGTACTTC. It translates to CASSSSGRNYEQYF.

The DNA for the CDR3 is TGTGCCAGCAGCTTATACGGAGACCATGGACAGAGATACAATGAGCAGTTCTTC. Amino acids: CASSLYGDHGQRYNEQFF. The chain couples TRBV7-3 to TRBJ2-1, with D maybe TRBD1 (6 bases). The CDR3 totals 18 residues. Germline CDR1 is SGHTA and CDR2 is FQGTGA. V lost 2 bases and J lost 4, with 21 bases in between.

J is TRBJ1-4 and V is TRBV9; D is unclear. CDR3 size: 14 residues. V dropped 1 base and J dropped 4 bases, with 8 bases sitting between them. Germline loops: CDR1 SGDLS, CDR2 YYNGEE. DNA of the CDR3: TGTGCCAGCAGCGTACCGGGGAATAATGAAAAACTGTTTTTT. This codes for CASSVPGNNEKLFF.

J is TRBJ1-2 and V is TRBV5-1, with 10 bases lining up with TRBD1. The J segment lost 4 bases and the V segment lost 0 bases, leaving 3 bases of the junction unmatched. The CDR3 consists of 15 residues. Per the germline V gene, CDR1 is SGHRS and CDR2 is YFSETQ. CDR3 DNA: TGCGCCAGCAGCTTGGGGGACAGGGGCGGCTATGGCTACACCTTC. Its translation: CASSLGDRGGYGYTF.

This chain connects TRBV7-8 to TRBJ2-7, with D unclear. Trimming pared 2 bases from V and 6 bases from J, leaving 11 bases between. Germline V gives CDR1 SGHVS, CDR2 FQNEAQ. There are 13 residues in the CDR3. The CDR3 sequence is CASSLYARREQYF. The CDR3 DNA follows: TGTGCCAGCAGCTTATACGCTAGGCGCGAGCAGTACTTC.

The rearrangement links TRBV10-3 to TRBJ2-1; the match to TRBD1 covers 8 bases. The CDR3 contains 13 residues. Per the germline V gene, CDR1 is ENHRY and CDR2 is SYGVKD. Trimming took 6 bases from V and 7 from J; bases not matched to a gene: 5. The chain's CDR3 is CAIRGQVFNEQFF. The CDR3 bases are TGTGCCATCAGGGGACAGGTTTTTAATGAGCAGTTCTTC.

The genes are TRBV21-1 and TRBJ1-2; no DNA check was done on the table's D call, TRBD1. TRBV21-1 is classified as a pseudogene. The length of the CDR3 is 13 residues. The CDR3 sequence is CASSPTGIYGYTF. DNA for the CDR3: TGTGCCAGCAGCCCGACAGGGATCTATGGCTACACCTTC.

The chain carries TRBV11-2 and TRBJ2-5, with 10 bases identical to TRBD1. The CDR3 is 14 residues long. Per the germline V gene, CDR1 is SGHAT and CDR2 is FQNNGV. Trimming removed 5 bases from V and 5 bases from J; junction bases left unmatched: 5. In DNA, the CDR3 is TGTGCCAGCAGCCCGACAGGGGGCGAGGAGACCCAGTACTTC. Protein sequence: CASSPTGGEETQYF.

This clone was picked up one time. The CDR3 coding sequence is TGTGCCACCAGTGATTTGGGACAGGACTATGGCTACACCTTC. Translation: CATSDLGQDYGYTF. This chain joins TRBV24-1 and TRBJ1-2; the match to TRBD1 covers 7 bases. The CDR3 length is 14 residues. From germline, CDR1 is KGHDR and CDR2 SFDVKD. Trimming cost V 0 bases and J 3 bases; bases outside gene matches: 0.